The clone carrying this T cell receptor beta chain was detected only a few times. What it binds is unknown. The sample comes from a study of cytomegalovirus exposure and HLA in healthy donors. Use of 60 Vbeta and 13 Jbeta primers characterized the PCR. Sequenced by immunoSEQ multiplex PCR; TCRdb stores in-frame clones only, minus some. The sample shows fewer than 70,000 clones, about 86% of them seen only once. The study's findings and limits: Researchers had no immune exposure information except CMV serostatus available. At a 0.05 false discovery rate, a later analysis found over 15,000 TCR beta sequences to be associated with HLA alleles.

Trimming cost V 6 bases and J 0 bases, with 12 bases left between them. The CDR3 contains 15 residues. Per the germline V gene, CDR1 is MNHNS and CDR2 is SASEGT. The sequenced material came from PBMCs. This TCR derives from a man aged 35-49 years in good health and CMV-seronegative. The chain combines TRBV6-1 with TRBJ1-3; possibly TRBD1 for D (6 bases). CDR3 sequence (DNA): TGTGCCAGCAGCATACAGGGCAACTCTGGAAACACCATATATTTT. It encodes CASSIQGNSGNTIYF.